This T cell receptor beta chain was sequenced in a study of blood T cell repertoires in COVID-19. Study in general: The study drew acute and convalescent COVID-19 samples from the United States, Italy and Spain. In each case, the material was cDNA or gDNA derived from T cells, B-cell-depleted T cells, or PBMCs.

Germline CDR1 MGHRA, CDR2 YSYEKL. CDR3 length: 13 residues. V was trimmed by 6 bases and J by 8 bases, leaving 14 bases between them. Under the authors' procedure: It was from reference gene primer amplification that nucleated cell counts were estimated. The assay was immunoSEQ multiplex PCR, and TCRdb's table has in-frame clones only and misses some. The V and J calls and clone size are taken from that table; D and trimming were inferred from the DNA. Of about 78,000 clones listed, roughly 88% were seen once; the top ten hold about 2.7%. The TCR was taken from a man aged 70-80 years with active or convalescent COVID-19. Source material: peripheral blood. The V call is TRBV4-1, the J call TRBJ1-5, with D tentatively TRBD1 (6 bases). The DNA for the CDR3 is TGCGCCAGCAGAGGGGACATCTTAGAGCCCCAGCATTTT. It encodes CASRGDILEPQHF.